These 13 T cell receptor beta chains originate from one sample sequenced in a study of CD8+ T cells in alopecia areata. Sample treatment: oral pan-JAK inhibitor, 5-10 mg twice daily. Sequencing relied on a cDNA template that was reverse transcribed from extracted RNA. Assay used: immunoSEQ multiplex PCR; TCRdb lists only in-frame clones, some missing. This sample has more than 95,000 clones, with over 75% found just once. This sample comprised CD8+ T cells sorted from blood, obtained at approximately week 34, from a patient treated with tofacitinib. These receptors all stem from a human donor with alopecia areata.

The V call is TRBV29-1, the J call TRBJ1-1; the D is unclear. The germline CDR1 and CDR2 sequences are SQVTM and ANQGSEA. Trimming pared 1 base from V and 1 base from J, leaving 10 bases between. CDR3 size: 14 residues. The CDR3 DNA reads as TGCAGCGTTGAAGGGGTTGGAGGGAACACTGAAGCTTTCTTT. Protein: CSVEGVGGNTEAFF.

The rearrangement links TRBV7-8 to TRBJ1-1; 9 nucleotides agree with TRBD1. The CDR3 has 15 amino acids. CDR1 and CDR2 from the germline V gene are SGHVS and FQNEAQ. Unmatched junction bases numbered 4, after V lost 4 bases and J lost 1 base. The CDR3 loop reads CASSWGQGENTEAFF. CDR3 nucleotide sequence: TGTGCCAGCAGCTGGGGACAGGGAGAGAACACTGAAGCTTTCTTT.

This chain joins TRBV5-4 and TRBJ1-3, with a weak D call TRBD1 (5 bases). Germline CDR1 SGHNT, CDR2 YYREEE (reference sequence). Trimming removed 1 base from V and 0 bases from J, with 8 bases in between. The CDR3 contains 15 residues. CDR3 sequence reads: CASSLRGASGNTIYF. The CDR3 bases are TGTGCCAGCAGCTTGCGAGGGGCCTCTGGAAACACCATATATTTT.

The J gene is TRBJ2-1, the V gene TRBV19; no definite D call. Germline CDR1 reads LNHDA; CDR2 reads SQIVND (reference sequence). V lost 5 bases and J 0 bases, leaving 11 bases between the germline ends. This CDR3 has 15 amino acids. CDR3 region: CASSWSKSSYNEQFF. For the CDR3, the DNA is TGTGCCAGTAGTTGGTCTAAAAGCTCCTACAATGAGCAGTTCTTC.

In the case of this clone: One end of the junction is discordant with germline, which a read error may explain. The chain joins TRBV7-7 to TRBJ2-2; 7 bases map to TRBD2. The CDR3 consists of 13 residues. Germline CDR1 reads SSHAT; CDR2 reads FNYEAQ (reference sequence). CDR3 residues: CASRPTSAGELFF. DNA of the CDR3: TGTGCTAGCAGGCCAACTAGCGCCGGGGAGCTGTTTTTT.

This clone was counted once. V and J are TRBV7-9 and TRBJ2-3; D assignment may be TRBD1 or TRBD2 (5 bases each). CDR1 and CDR2 from the germline V gene are SEHNR and FQNEAQ (reference sequence). Trimming shortened V by 5 bases and J by 0 bases, and 15 bases separated the two germline ends. This CDR3 is built from 16 residues. This chain's CDR3 is CASSLSAGASTDTQYF. CDR3 DNA: TGTGCCAGCAGCCTCTCTGCCGGGGCTAGCACAGATACGCAGTATTTT.

This clone came up once. The V gene is TRBV6-6, the J gene TRBJ2-5; TRBD2 is a possible D gene (5 bases). Trimming pared 7 bases from V and 3 bases from J, leaving 12 bases between. This CDR3 comprises 13 residues. Germline V CDR1 and CDR2: MNHNY, SVGAGI (reference sequence). The CDR3 reads CASIDFGEETQYF. CDR3 in DNA: TGTGCCAGCATCGACTTCGGGGAAGAGACCCAGTACTTC.

The table lists this clone with a count of one. V and J are TRBV12-5 and TRBJ1-5, with D unclear. In germline, CDR1 is LGHNT, CDR2 FRNRAP. The CDR3 runs to 11 residues. The V gene lost 2 bases and the J gene lost 7 bases, with 3 bases spanning the gap. The CDR3 sequence: CASGLNQPQHF. The CDR3, as DNA: TGTGCTAGTGGTTTGAACCAGCCCCAGCATTTT. Looking up the rest from reference TRBV12-5 and TRBJ1-5 gives the full variable domain: DARVTQTPRHKVTEMGQEVTMRCQPILGHNTVFWYRQTMMQGLELLAYFRNRAPLDDSGMPKDRFSAEMPDATLATLKIQPSEPRDSAVYFCASGLNQPQHFGDGTRLSIL.

The J gene is TRBJ2-1, the V gene TRBV6-5, with 10 bases aligning to TRBD2. In germline, CDR1 is MNHEY, CDR2 SVGAGI. The CDR3 sequence is 15 residues long. J gave up 6 bases and V 4 bases, and 6 bases lay outside the gene matches. This CDR3 is CASSFSGGNFNEQFF. CDR3 DNA: TGTGCCAGCAGTTTTAGCGGGGGGAATTTCAATGAGCAGTTCTTC.

The table lists this clone with a few counts. The chain employs TRBV29-1 and TRBJ2-1, with TRBD2 matching over 7 bases. This CDR3 is built from 17 residues. V trimming: 2 bases; J trimming: 4 bases; junction bases outside the gene matches: 14. Germline V gives CDR1 SQVTM, CDR2 ANQGSEA. The CDR3 bases are TGCAGCGTTGAAATTTATGGCCTAGCGGAGCTGTACAATGAGCAGTTCTTC. Translating it yields CSVEIYGLAELYNEQFF.

The count of this clone is one. The V call is TRBV15, the J call TRBJ1-3; D not certain. Germline V gene data show CDR1 as LNHNV and CDR2 as YYDKDF (reference sequence). The CDR3 covers 15 residues. V dropped 0 bases and J dropped 0 bases, with 6 bases sitting between them. This CDR3 reads CATSRDSYSGNTIYF. DNA for the CDR3: TGTGCCACCAGCAGAGACAGTTACTCTGGAAACACCATATATTTT.

The chain carries TRBV11-2 and TRBJ1-1; 8 nucleotides align to TRBD1. This CDR3 region has 13 residues. CDR1 is SGHAT and CDR2 is FQNNGV in the germline V gene. V gave up 5 bases and J gave up 5 bases; unmatched junction bases: 4. The CDR3: CASSRTGGTEAFF. DNA for the CDR3: TGTGCCAGCAGCCGAACAGGGGGAACTGAAGCTTTCTTT.

Here the CDR3 DNA reads TGCAGCGTCGCTGGGGAGGGGAACACTGAAGCTTTCTTT. Translation: CSVAGEGNTEAFF. The chain carries TRBV29-1 and TRBJ1-1; D not resolved. The CDR3 sequence is 13 residues long. The V gene's germline CDR1 is SQVTM and CDR2 ANQGSEA. Trimming took off 6 bases at V and 1 base at J, with 12 bases between the two ends.